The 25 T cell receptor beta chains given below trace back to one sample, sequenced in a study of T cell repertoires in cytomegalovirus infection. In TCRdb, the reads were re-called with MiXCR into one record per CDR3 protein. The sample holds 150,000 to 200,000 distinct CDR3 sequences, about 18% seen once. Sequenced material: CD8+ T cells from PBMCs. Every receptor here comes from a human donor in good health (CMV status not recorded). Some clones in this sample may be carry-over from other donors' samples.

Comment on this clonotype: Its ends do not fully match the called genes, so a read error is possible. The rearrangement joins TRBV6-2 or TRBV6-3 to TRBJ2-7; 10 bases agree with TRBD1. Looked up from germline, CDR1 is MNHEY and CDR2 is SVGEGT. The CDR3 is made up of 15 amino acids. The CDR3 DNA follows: TGTGACAGCAGTTACGGGTGGACAGGGGGCTACGAGCAGTACTTC. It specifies CDSSYGWTGGYEQYF.

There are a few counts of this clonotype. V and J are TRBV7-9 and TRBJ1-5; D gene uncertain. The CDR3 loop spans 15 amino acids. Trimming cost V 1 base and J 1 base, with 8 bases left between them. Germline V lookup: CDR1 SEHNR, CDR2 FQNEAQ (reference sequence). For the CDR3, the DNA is TGTGCCAGCAGCTTAGAGACCGGGAGCAATCAGCCCCAGCATTTT. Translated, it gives CASSLETGSNQPQHF.

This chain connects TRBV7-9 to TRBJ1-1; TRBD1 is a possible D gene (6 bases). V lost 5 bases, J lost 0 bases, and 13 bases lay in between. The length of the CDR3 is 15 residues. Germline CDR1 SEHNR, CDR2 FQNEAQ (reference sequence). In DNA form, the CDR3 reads TGTGCCAGCAGCCCCTTGGGGGCCATGAACACTGAAGCTTTCTTT. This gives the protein CASSPLGAMNTEAFF.

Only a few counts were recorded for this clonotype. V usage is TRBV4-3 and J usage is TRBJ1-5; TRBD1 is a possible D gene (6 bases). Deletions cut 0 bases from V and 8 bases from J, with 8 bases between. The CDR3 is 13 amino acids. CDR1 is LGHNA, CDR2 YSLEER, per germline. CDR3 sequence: CASSQDRGKPQHF. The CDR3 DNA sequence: TGCGCCAGCAGCCAAGACAGGGGCAAGCCCCAGCATTTT.

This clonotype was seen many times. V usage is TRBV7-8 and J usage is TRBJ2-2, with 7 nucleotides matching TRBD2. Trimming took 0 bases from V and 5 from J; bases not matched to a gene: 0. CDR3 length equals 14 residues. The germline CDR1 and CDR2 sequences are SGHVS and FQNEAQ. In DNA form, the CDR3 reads TGTGCCAGCAGCTTAGCGGGGGGGACCGGGGAGCTGTTTTTT. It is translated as CASSLAGGTGELFF.

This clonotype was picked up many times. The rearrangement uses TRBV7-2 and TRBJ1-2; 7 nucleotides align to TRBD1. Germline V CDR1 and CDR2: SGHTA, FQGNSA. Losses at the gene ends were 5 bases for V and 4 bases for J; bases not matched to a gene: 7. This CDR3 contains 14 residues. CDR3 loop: CASSNKDRIYGYTF. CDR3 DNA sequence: TGTGCCAGCAGCAACAAGGACAGGATCTATGGCTACACCTTC.

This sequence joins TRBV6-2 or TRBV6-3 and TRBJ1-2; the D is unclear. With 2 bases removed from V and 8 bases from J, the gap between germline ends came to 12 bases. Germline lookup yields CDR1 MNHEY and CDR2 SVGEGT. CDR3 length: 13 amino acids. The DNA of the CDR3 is TGTGCCAGCAGTTACGGCTCATCGAGGGGCTACACCTTC. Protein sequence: CASSYGSSRGYTF.

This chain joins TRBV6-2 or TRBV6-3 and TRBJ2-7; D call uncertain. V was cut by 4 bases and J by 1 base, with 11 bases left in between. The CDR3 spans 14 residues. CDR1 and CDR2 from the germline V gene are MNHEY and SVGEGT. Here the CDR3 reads CASSFIGGSYEQYF. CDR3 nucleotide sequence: TGTGCCAGCAGTTTTATTGGCGGATCCTACGAGCAGTACTTC.

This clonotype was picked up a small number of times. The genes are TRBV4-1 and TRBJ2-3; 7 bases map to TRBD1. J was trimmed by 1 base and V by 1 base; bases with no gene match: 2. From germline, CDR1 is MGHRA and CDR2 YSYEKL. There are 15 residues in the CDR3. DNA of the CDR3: TGCGCCAGCAGCCAAGCTGGGACAGGCACAGATACGCAGTATTTT. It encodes CASSQAGTGTDTQYF.

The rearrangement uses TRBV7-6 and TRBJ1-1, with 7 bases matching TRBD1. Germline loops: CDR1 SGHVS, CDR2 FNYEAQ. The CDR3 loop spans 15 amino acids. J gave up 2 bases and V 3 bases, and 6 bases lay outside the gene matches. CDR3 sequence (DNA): TGTGCCAGCAGCTTTCCCCGACAGGGAAACACTGAAGCTTTCTTT. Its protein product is CASSFPRQGNTEAFF.

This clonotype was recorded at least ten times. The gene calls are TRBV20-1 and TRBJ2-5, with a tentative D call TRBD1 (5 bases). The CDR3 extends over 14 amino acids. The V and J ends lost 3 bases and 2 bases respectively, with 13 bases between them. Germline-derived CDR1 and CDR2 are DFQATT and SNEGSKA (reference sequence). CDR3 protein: CSASQTVDQETQYF. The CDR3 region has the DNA TGCAGTGCTAGCCAGACAGTAGATCAAGAGACCCAGTACTTC.

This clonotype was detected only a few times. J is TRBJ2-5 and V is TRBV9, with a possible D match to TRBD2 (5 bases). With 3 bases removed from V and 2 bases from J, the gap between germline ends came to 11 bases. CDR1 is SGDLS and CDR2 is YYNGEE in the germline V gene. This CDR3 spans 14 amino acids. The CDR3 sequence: CASSGRAAQETQYF. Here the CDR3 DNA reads TGTGCCAGCAGCGGAAGAGCGGCGCAAGAGACCCAGTACTTC.

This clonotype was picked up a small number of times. Here the CDR3 DNA reads TGTGCCAGCAGGCGTCCGGGACTCTCAGATACGCAGTATTTT. Protein product: CASRRPGLSDTQYF. The V call is TRBV12-3 or TRBV12-4, the J call TRBJ2-3, with a possible D match to TRBD2 (6 bases). The CDR3 is 14 amino acids. With 6 bases removed from V and 4 bases from J, the gap between germline ends came to 14 bases.

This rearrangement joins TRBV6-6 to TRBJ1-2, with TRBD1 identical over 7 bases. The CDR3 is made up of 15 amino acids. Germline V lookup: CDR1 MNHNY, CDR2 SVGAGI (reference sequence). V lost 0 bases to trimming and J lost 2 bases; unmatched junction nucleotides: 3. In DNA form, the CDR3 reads TGTGCCAGCAGTTACTCGGAACAGGGGAACTATGGCTACACCTTC. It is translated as CASSYSEQGNYGYTF.

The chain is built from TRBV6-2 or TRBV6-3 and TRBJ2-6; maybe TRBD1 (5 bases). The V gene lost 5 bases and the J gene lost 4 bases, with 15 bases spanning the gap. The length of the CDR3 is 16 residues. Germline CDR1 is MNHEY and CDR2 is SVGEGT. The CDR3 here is CASSPLVGAGANVLTF. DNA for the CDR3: TGTGCCAGCAGTCCCCTAGTAGGGGCCGGGGCCAACGTCCTGACTTTC.

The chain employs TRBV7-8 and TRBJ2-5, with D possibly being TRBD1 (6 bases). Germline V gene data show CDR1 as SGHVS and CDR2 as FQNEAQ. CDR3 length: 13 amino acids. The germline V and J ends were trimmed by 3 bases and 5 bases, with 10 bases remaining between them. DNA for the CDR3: TGTGCCAGCAGCTTCAGGGGCCGGGAGACCCAGTACTTC. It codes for CASSFRGRETQYF.

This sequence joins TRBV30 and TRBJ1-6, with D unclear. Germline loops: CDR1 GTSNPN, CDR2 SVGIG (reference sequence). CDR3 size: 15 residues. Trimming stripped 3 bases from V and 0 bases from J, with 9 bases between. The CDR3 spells CAWREDSSYNSPLHF. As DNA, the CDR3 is TGTGCCTGGAGGGAAGATAGCTCCTATAATTCACCCCTCCACTTT.

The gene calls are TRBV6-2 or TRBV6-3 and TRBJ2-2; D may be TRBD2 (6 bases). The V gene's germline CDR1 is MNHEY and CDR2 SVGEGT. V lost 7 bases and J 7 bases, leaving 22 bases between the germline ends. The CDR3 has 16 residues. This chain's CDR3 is CASTQGVGSGDGELFF. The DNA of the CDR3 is TGTGCCAGCACCCAAGGGGTCGGATCGGGAGACGGGGAGCTGTTTTTT.

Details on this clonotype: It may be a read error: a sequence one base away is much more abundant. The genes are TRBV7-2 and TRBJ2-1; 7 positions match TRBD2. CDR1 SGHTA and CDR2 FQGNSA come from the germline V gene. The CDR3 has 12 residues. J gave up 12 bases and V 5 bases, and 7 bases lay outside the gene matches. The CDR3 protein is CASSPLGGMQFF. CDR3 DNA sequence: TGTGCCAGCAGCCCCTTGGGGGGGATGCAGTTCTTC.

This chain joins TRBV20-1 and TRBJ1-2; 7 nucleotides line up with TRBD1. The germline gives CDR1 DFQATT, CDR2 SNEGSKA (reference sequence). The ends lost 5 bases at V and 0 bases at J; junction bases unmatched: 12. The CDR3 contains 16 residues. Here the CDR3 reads CSARRGWERANYGYTF. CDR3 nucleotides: TGCAGTGCTCGCAGGGGGTGGGAACGAGCTAACTATGGCTACACCTTC.

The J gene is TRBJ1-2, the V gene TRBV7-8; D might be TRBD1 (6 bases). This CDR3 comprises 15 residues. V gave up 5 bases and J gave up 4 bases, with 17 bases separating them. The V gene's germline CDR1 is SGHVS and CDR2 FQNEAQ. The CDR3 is CASSAESGVSYGYTF. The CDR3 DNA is TGTGCCAGCAGCGCGGAGTCAGGGGTTTCCTATGGCTACACCTTC.

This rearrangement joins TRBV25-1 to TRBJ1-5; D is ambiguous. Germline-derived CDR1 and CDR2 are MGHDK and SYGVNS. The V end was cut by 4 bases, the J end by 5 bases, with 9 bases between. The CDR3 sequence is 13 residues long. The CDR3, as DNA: TGTGCCAGCAGTGCGCAAGATTATCAGCCCCAGCATTTT. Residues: CASSAQDYQPQHF.

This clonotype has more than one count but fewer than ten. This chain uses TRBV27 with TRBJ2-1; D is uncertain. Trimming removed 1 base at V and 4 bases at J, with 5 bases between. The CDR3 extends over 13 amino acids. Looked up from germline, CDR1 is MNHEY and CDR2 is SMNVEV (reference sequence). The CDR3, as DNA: TGTGCCAGCAGTTTATTTGCGTACAATGAGCAGTTCTTC. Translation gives CASSLFAYNEQFF.

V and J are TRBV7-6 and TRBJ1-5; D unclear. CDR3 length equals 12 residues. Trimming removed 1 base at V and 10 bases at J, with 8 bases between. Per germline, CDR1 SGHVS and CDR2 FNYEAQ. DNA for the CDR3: TGTGCCAGCAGCTTAGGTTCATCCCCCCAGCATTTT. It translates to CASSLGSSPQHF.

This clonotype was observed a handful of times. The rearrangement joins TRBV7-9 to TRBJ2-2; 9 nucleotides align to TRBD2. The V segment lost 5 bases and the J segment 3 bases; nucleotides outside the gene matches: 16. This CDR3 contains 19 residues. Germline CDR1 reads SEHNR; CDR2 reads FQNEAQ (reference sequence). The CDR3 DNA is TGTGCCAGCAGCCCCCGAGCGAAGGCGGGGGGGACTCACACCGGGGAGCTGTTTTTT. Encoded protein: CASSPRAKAGGTHTGELFF.